This paragraph reports one TCR beta chain. This specimen comes from a study of technical replicates of blood from a few donors. The protocol was immunoSEQ multiplex PCR, while the TCRdb copy is restricted to in-frame clones and leaves out a portion. The table records 56,000 or so clones, 93% of them present only once. This CDR3 region has 13 residues. Per the germline V gene, CDR1 is SQVTM and CDR2 is ANQGSEA. After removal of 6 bases from V and 3 bases from J, the junction contained 4 bases not matched to a gene. This TCR came from a human donor in good health. Some clones in this sample may be carry-over from other donors' samples. V usage is TRBV29-1 and J usage is TRBJ2-3; the match to TRBD1 covers 9 bases. Sequenced input: PBMCs. CDR3: CSVQGALTDTQYF. CDR3 in DNA: TGCAGCGTACAGGGGGCGTTGACAGATACGCAGTATTTT.